What follows describes a single TCR beta chain. The data originate from a study of blood T cell repertoires in COVID-19. Study overall: Samples representing acute and convalescent COVID-19 were sourced from the United States, Italy and Spain.

Here immunoSEQ multiplex PCR was the method, and the copy in TCRdb shows in-frame clones only, minus some. The repertoire has just under 150,000 clones, over 65% of them found once; the top ten carry under 5.5%. The CDR3 sequence is 14 residues long. Per the germline V gene, CDR1 is SQVTM and CDR2 is ANQGSEA. Trimming stripped 4 bases from V and 6 bases from J, with 17 bases between. The receptor's source is a human donor in a cohort sampled during active COVID-19. Sequencing input: peripheral blood. The chain combines TRBV29-1 with TRBJ2-3; a weak D match, TRBD1 (6 bases). This CDR3 reads CSVGNRDRFDTQYF. The CDR3 bases are TGCAGCGTTGGTAACAGGGACCGATTCGATACGCAGTATTTT.